This T cell receptor beta chain was observed in a study of cytomegalovirus exposure and HLA in healthy donors. This PCR relied on a set of 60 Vbeta primers and 13 Jbeta primers. Repertoires were generated with immunoSEQ multiplex PCR, while TCRdb's copy carries only in-frame clones and drops some. This sample yields more than 140,000 clones, of which roughly 73% are seen a single time; about 3% belongs to the top ten. Study-wide findings and caveats: The analysis excluded some indistinguishable V segments, including TRBV6-2 and TRBV6-3. The study flagged some 170 TCR beta chains as cytomegalovirus-associated. Common viral pathogens were later found to be apparently linked to several of the most significant clusters.

About this clone: Its antigen is not identified.

The CDR3 runs 16 residues. The V gene end was trimmed by 2 bases and the J gene end by 3 bases; junction bases not matched to a gene: 7. Germline CDR1 reads MGHRA; CDR2 reads YSYEKL. This sequence was found in a man aged 40-49 years in good health and CMV-seronegative. The V call is TRBV4-1, the J call TRBJ1-5; TRBD1 matches 7 bases. Material: PBMCs. The CDR3 loop is CASSQFWQGVNQPQHF. The CDR3 nucleotides are TGCGCCAGCAGCCAATTTTGGCAGGGGGTCAATCAGCCCCAGCATTTT.